The T cell receptor (beta chain) under discussion was sequenced for a study of cytomegalovirus exposure and HLA in healthy donors. Overall study context: T cells numbering around 190 million yielded roughly 120 million unique TCR beta sequences in an earlier analysis.

Study-wide points: A later analysis revealed that TCR association rates differed between HLA loci, peaking at DRB1 and bottoming out at HLA-C. A later analysis linked more than 15,000 TCR beta sequences to HLA alleles at 0.05 false discovery rate. Presence/absence analyses assumed roughly uniform sequencing depth across donors.

13 Jbeta primers and 60 Vbeta primers were used for the PCR. TCRdb's table, derived via immunoSEQ multiplex PCR, lists solely in-frame clones and lacks some. The table records approximately 220,000 clones, 65% to 85% of them present only once. Turning to this clone: The antigen remains unidentified.

In germline, CDR1 is LNHDA, CDR2 SQIVND (reference sequence). Between the trimmed V and J ends, which lost 5 bases and 1 base, there was a span of 4 bases. The length of the CDR3 is 12 residues. Sample: PBMCs. The V and J genes are TRBV19 and TRBJ2-3; D is unresolved. The clonotype originates from a boy between 2 and 10 years old in good health and CMV-seronegative. CDR3 loop: CASSPRTDTQYF. The DNA of the CDR3 is TGTGCCAGTAGTCCTCGCACAGATACGCAGTATTTT.